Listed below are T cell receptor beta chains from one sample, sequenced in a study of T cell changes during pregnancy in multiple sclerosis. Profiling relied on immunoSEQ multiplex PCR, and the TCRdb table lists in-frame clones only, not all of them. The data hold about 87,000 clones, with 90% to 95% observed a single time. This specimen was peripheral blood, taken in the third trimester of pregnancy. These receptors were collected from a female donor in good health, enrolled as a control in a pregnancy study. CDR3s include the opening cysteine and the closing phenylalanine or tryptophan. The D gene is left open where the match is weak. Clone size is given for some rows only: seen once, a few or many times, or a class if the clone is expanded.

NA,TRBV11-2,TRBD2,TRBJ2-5,TGTGCCAGCAGCTTGGGGCTAGCGGGAATAGGGTCCCAGTACTTC,CASSLGLAGIGSQYF
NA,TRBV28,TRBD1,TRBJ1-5,TGTGCCAGCAGTTCCGGGACAGATGATCAGCCCCAGCATTTT,CASSSGTDDQPQHF
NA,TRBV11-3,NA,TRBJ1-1,TGTGCCAGCAGCTTAGATCACAGGTCGAACACTGAAGCTTTCTTT,CASSLDHRSNTEAFF
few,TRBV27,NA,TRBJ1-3,TGTGCCAGCAGTCCCTTGAGCTCTGGAAACACCATATATTTT,CASSPLSSGNTIYF
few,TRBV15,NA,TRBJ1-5,TGTGCCACCAGCAGAGTGGGGGGGCAGCCCCAGCATTTT,CATSRVGGQPQHF
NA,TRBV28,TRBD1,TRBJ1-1,TGTGCCAGCAGTACAGACAGGGAGACGCAGAACACTGAAGCTTTCTTT,CASSTDRETQNTEAFF
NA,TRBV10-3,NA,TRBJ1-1,TGTGCCACCAAGGCCGGGACAATTAACACTGAAGCTTTCTTT,CATKAGTINTEAFF
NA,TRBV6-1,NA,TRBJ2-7,TGTGCCAGCAGTGTCGGAGGGGCCCGCTACGAGCAGTACTTC,CASSVGGARYEQYF
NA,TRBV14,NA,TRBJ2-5,TGTGCCAGCAGCCCCGGACATTCCCAAGAGACCCAGTACTTC,CASSPGHSQETQYF
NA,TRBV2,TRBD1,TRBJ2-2,TGTGCCAGCAGTCAGGGGGCCAACACCGGGGAGCTGTTTTTT,CASSQGANTGELFF
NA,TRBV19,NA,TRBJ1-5,TGTGCCAGTAGTTGGTCCAGGGGAAGCAATCAGCCCCAGCATTTT,CASSWSRGSNQPQHF
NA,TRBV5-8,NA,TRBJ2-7,TGTGCCAGCAGCTTTCTTATTTCCTACGAGCAGTACTTC,CASSFLISYEQYF
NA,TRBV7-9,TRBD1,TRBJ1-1,TGTGCCAGCAGCTTACCTCGGAGCCCGACAGGGGAAACTGAAGCTTTCTTT,CASSLPRSPTGETEAFF
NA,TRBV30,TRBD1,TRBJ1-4,TGTGCCTGGACACGACAGGGGATTGAAAAACTGTTTTTT,CAWTRQGIEKLFF
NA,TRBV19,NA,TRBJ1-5,TGTGCCAGTAGTATAGTAGAACGAGGCAATCAGCCCCAGCATTTT,CASSIVERGNQPQHF
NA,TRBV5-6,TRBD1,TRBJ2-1,TGTGCCAGCGCTCAGTTCGGGACAGGGAGGAATGAGCAGTTCTTC,CASAQFGTGRNEQFF
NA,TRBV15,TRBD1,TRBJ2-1,TGTGCCACCAGCAGGACAGGGGGTTACAATGAGCAGTTCTTC,CATSRTGGYNEQFF
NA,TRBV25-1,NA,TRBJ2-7,TGTGCCAGCAGTGCGGCTGGGAGGCTGTACTTC,CASSAAGRLYF
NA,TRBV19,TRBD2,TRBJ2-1,TGTGCCAGCACTTTGACTAGCGGGGGATCCTACAATGAGCAGTTCTTC,CASTLTSGGSYNEQFF
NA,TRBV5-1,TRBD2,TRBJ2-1,TGCGCCAGCAGCTCGCGACTAGCGGGAGATCGGAATGAGCAGTTCTTC,CASSSRLAGDRNEQFF
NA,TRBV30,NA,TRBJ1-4,TGTGCCTGGAGTGTAAGACTTGGGCTCTCACGGAGGGAAAAACTGTTTTTT,CAWSVRLGLSRREKLFF
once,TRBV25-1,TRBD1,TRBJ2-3,TGTGCCAGCTCACGGGGACAGGGGGCGAAAGGAGATACGCAGTATTTT,CASSRGQGAKGDTQYF
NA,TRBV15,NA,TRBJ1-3,TGTGCCACCAGCAGAGCTTACAATGCAGGGTCTGGAAACACCATATATTTT,CATSRAYNAGSGNTIYF
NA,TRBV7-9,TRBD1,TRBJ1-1,TGTGCCAGCAGCCCCCGACAGGGGTCGAACACTGAAGCTTTCTTT,CASSPRQGSNTEAFF
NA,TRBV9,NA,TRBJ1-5,TGTGCCAGCAGCGTATCGCCGGGGATGCAGCCCCAGCATTTT,CASSVSPGMQPQHF
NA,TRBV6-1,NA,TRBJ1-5,TGTGCCAGCAGTGAAGGCCCGGAGGGCAATCAGCCCCAGCATTTT,CASSEGPEGNQPQHF
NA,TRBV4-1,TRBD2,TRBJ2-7,TGCGCCAGCAGCCAAGTTGCGGGAGGGGAATTAGAGCAGTACTTC,CASSQVAGGELEQYF
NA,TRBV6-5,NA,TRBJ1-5,TGTGCCAGCAGCCCGGACAGTCGACAGCCCCAGCATTTT,CASSPDSRQPQHF
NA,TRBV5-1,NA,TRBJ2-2,TGCGCCAGCAGCTACACAGACACCGGGGAGCTGTTTTTT,CASSYTDTGELFF
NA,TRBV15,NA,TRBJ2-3,TGTGCCACCAGCAGACTCCAGGGATCCCCCACAGATACGCAGTATTTT,CATSRLQGSPTDTQYF
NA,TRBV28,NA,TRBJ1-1,TGTGCCAGCAGTTTATCCCTGAACACAGGGACCAGTGAAGCTTTCTTT,CASSLSLNTGTSEAFF
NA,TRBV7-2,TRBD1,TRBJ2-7,TGTGCCAGCAGCTCGGGGACAGGGGAATACGAGCAGTACTTC,CASSSGTGEYEQYF
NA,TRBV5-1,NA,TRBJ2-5,TGCGCCAGCAGCTTGGACAGGGAGACCCAGTACTTC,CASSLDRETQYF
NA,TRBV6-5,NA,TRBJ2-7,TGTGCCAGCAGTTACCAGGGGACCTCCTACGAGCAGTACTTC,CASSYQGTSYEQYF
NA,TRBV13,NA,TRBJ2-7,TGTGCCAGCAGCGAAAATCCCGGGACTTCCACCTACGAGCAGTACTTC,CASSENPGTSTYEQYF
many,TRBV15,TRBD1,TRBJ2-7,TGTGCCACCGGACAGGGACCCTCCTACGAGCAGTACTTC,CATGQGPSYEQYF
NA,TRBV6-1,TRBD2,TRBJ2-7,TGTGCCAGCAGCATAGCGGGAGGTCCCTACGAGCAGTACTTC,CASSIAGGPYEQYF
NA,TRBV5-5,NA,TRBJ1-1,TGTGCCAGCAGCCGGCACGGGGGATGGACTGAAGCTTTCTTT,CASSRHGGWTEAFF
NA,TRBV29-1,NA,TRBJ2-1,TGCAGCGTAGTCCACAGCTCCTACAATGAGCAGTTCTTC,CSVVHSSYNEQFF
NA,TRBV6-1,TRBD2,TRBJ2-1,TGTGCCAGCAGTGGACTAGCGGGCCCGGCGGAGCAGTTCTTC,CASSGLAGPAEQFF
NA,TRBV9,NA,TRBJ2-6,TGTGCCAGCACCCACGGGGGTGGGGCCAACGTCCTGACTTTC,CASTHGGGANVLTF
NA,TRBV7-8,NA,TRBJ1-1,TGTGCCAGCAGCTTCGGACAGAGGTCGGGGGGGAACACTGAAGCTTTCTTT,CASSFGQRSGGNTEAFF
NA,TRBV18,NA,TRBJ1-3,TGTGCCAGCTCACAGTCAACAGGGGGAAACACCATATATTTT,CASSQSTGGNTIYF
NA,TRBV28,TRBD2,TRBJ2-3,TGTGCCAACCAGTCCTTAGCGGGAGATGATACGCAGTATTTT,CANQSLAGDDTQYF
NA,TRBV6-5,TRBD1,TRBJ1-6,TGTGCCAGCAGGGGACTAGACAGGGATGGATCACCCCTCCACTTT,CASRGLDRDGSPLHF
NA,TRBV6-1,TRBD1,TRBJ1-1,TGTGCCAGCAGATCGAGGACAGGGGTATCCACTGAAGCTTTCTTT,CASRSRTGVSTEAFF
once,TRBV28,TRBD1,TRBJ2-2,TGTGCCAGCAGAAACCAGGGGGTGGGGGAGCTGTTTTTT,CASRNQGVGELFF
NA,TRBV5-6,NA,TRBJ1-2,TGTGCCAGCAGCCCCCCGTGGTGGGGAGGGTATGGCTACACCTTC,CASSPPWWGGYGYTF
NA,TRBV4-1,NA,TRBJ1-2,TGCGCCAGCAGCCACCCCTCGAGCGGAAACTATGGCTACACCTTC,CASSHPSSGNYGYTF
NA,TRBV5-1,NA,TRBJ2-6,TGCGCCAGCAGCTCTCAGGGATCTGGGGCCAACGTCCTGACTTTC,CASSSQGSGANVLTF
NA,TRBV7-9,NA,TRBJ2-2,TGTGCCAGCAGCTTAGGGGCGTCCGGGGAGCTGTTTTTT,CASSLGASGELFF
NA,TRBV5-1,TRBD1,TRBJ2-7,TGCGCCAGCAGCGGACAGGGGGCCGACTACGAGCAGTACTTC,CASSGQGADYEQYF
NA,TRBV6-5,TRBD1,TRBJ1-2,TGTGCCAGCAGTTCCCTAGACAGGGCTAACTATGGCTACACCTTC,CASSSLDRANYGYTF
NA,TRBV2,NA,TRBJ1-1,TGTGCCAGCAGAGGGGAGGGCAGCGTTATTTTCATGAACACTGAAGCTTTCTTT,CASRGEGSVIFMNTEAFF
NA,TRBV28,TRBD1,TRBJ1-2,TGTGCCAGCAGCTCAGGGGGACAGGTCTACCGCTACACCTTC,CASSSGGQVYRYTF
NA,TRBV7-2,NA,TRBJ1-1,TGTGCCAGCAGCCCAACAGGGTACCCCAACACTGAAGCTTTCTTT,CASSPTGYPNTEAFF
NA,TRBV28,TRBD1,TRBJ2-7,TGTGCCAGCAGTAGCACAGGGGCGCTTTCTTTCGAGCAGTACTTC,CASSSTGALSFEQYF
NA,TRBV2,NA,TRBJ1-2,TGTGCCAGCAGTGAAGCCCATGTCTATGGCTACACCTTC,CASSEAHVYGYTF
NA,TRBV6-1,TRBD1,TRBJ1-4,TGTGCCAGCAGTGAGTACAGGGGAGCTTCGGCGGAACTGTTTTTT,CASSEYRGASAELFF
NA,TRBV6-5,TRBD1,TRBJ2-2,TGTGCCAGCAGCCGGGACAGGCTCGGGGAGCTGTTTTTT,CASSRDRLGELFF